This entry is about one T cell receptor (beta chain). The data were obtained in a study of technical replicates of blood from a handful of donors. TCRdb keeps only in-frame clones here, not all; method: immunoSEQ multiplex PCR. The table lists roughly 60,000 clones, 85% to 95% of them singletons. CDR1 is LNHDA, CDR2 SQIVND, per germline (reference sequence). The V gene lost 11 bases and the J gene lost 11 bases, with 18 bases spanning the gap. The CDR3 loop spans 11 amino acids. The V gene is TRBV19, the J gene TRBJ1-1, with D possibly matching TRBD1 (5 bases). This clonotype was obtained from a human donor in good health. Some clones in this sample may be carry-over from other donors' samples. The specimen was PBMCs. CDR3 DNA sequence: TGTGCCTGTGTGCGGGACCTACGGGCTTTCTTT. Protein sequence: CACVRDLRAFF.